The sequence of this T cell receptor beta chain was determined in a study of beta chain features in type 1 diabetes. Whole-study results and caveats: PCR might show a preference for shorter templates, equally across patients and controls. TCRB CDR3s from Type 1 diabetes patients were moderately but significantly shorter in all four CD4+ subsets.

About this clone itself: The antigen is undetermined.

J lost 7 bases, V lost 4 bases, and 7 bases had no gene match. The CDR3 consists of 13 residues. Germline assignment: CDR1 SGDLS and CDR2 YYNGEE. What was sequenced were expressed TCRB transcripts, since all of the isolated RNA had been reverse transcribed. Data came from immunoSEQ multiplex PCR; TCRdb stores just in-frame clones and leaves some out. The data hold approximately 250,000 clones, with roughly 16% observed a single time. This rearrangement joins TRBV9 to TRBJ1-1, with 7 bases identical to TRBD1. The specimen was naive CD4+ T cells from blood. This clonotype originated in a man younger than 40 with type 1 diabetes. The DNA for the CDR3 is TGTGCCAGCAGCACCCGGGACAGTGATGAAGCTTTCTTT. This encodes CASSTRDSDEAFF.